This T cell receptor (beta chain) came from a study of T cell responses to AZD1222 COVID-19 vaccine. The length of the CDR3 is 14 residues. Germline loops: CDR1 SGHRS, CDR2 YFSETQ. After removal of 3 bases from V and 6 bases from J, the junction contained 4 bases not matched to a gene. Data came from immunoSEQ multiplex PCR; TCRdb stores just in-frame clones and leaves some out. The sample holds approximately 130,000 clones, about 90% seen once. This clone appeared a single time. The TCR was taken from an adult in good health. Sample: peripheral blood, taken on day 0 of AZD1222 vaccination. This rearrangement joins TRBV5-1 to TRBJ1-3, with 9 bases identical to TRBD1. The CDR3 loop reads CASSSGQGANTIYF. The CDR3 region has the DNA TGCGCCAGCAGCTCGGGACAGGGCGCAAACACCATATATTTT. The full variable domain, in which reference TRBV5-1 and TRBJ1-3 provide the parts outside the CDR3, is KAGVTQTPRYLIKTRGQQVTLSCSPISGHRSVSWYQQTPGQGLQFLFEYFSETQRNKGNFPGRFSGRQFSNSRSEMNVSTLELGDSALYLCASSSGQGANTIYFGEGSWLTVV.